The rows below give T cell receptor beta chains drawn from one sample of a study of early T cells in non-severe SARS-CoV-2 infection. In TCRdb, the 5' RACE reads were re-called with MiXCR into one record per CDR3 protein. The table includes 65,000 to 80,000 distinct CDR3 sequences, about 11% detected once. The sample taken for sequencing was whole blood. The receptors originated from an adult who was a healthcare worker with PCR-confirmed SARS-CoV-2 infection or an uninfected control (not recorded which). Each CDR3 is given with its conserved first and last residue. D genes are given only for firm matches. A clone size is listed for some rows: how often the clone was seen (once, few, many), or a class if it is expanded.

.,TRBV12-2,TRBJ2-7,.,TGTGCAAGTCGCCCTAAACTCCCGGGGGGCGTGCAGTACTTC,CASRPKLPGGVQYF
many,TRBV9,TRBJ2-1,TRBD1,TGTGCCAGCAGCGTAGGACAGGGGGCTGTAAATGAGCAGTTCTTC,CASSVGQGAVNEQFF
many,TRBV7-2,TRBJ1-1,.,TGTGCCAGCAGCATCTTACTCAGGAACACTGAAGCTTTCTTT,CASSILLRNTEAFF
many,TRBV7-2,TRBJ2-1,TRBD1,TGTGCCAGCAGACAGGGGACCTACAATGAGCAGTTCTTC,CASRQGTYNEQFF
many,TRBV29-1,TRBJ2-2,.,TGCAGCGTCCTTGGACTTCCGGGACCGTCCACCGGGGAGCTGTTTTTT,CSVLGLPGPSTGELFF
few,TRBV29-1,TRBJ2-2,TRBD1,TGCAGCGCCGAGGACAGGGCGAAGAACACCGGGGAGCTGTTTTTT,CSAEDRAKNTGELFF
many,TRBV12-5,TRBJ2-3,.,TGTGCTAGTGGTTTGATAGGCACAGATACGCAGTATTTT,CASGLIGTDTQYF
.,TRBV21-1,TRBJ1-5,.,TGTGCCAGCAGCAAAGCTAGGAAGGCCAATCAGCCCCAGCATTTT,CASSKARKANQPQHF
few,TRBV5-6,TRBJ2-1,.,TGTGCCAGCAGCTTGCCCTTCCGCGGGGAGCAGTTCTTC,CASSLPFRGEQFF
.,TRBV4-3,TRBJ2-1,TRBD2,TGCGCCAGCAGCCAAGATCTTAGCGGGGGGCAATACAATGAGCAGTTCTTC,CASSQDLSGGQYNEQFF
.,TRBV7-2,TRBJ2-7,.,TGTGCCAGCAGCCCGACCTATGGCGAGCAGTACTTC,CASSPTYGEQYF
few,TRBV6-5,TRBJ1-3,.,TGTGCCAGCAGTTACCGGTCCAGCTCTGGAAACACCATATATTTT,CASSYRSSSGNTIYF
few,TRBV29-1,TRBJ1-1,TRBD1,TGCAGCGTAGAGACCTCCGGGACAGGGGCTTTCTTT,CSVETSGTGAFF